A single sample gave rise to the 25 T cell receptor beta chains below, sequenced in a study of lymphopenia after photon versus proton radiotherapy. Using immunoSEQ multiplex PCR, the repertoire was profiled, and TCRdb retains in-frame clones only, with some absent. The profile shows approximately 170,000 clones, about 85% of them singletons. Material: peripheral blood, obtained from a patient treated with photon-based radiotherapy. The receptors here all came from a man between 45 and 60 years old with gastric cancer.

The genes are TRBV18 and TRBJ2-3; D remains ambiguous. There are 16 residues in the CDR3. From germline, CDR1 is KGHSH and CDR2 LQKENI. V was shortened by 1 base and J by 0 bases, with 11 bases between the two germline ends. The CDR3 DNA sequence: TGTGCCAGCTCACCACTCTTAATGGATAGCACAGATACGCAGTATTTT. Translation: CASSPLLMDSTDTQYF. The full variable domain, with the rest looked up from reference TRBV18 and TRBJ2-3, is NAGVMQNPRHLVRRRGQEARLRCSPMKGHSHVYWYRQLPEEGLKFMVYLQKENIIDESGMPKERFSAEFPKEGPSILRIQQVVRGDSAAYFCASSPLLMDSTDTQYFGPGTRLTVL.

This chain connects TRBV10-3 to TRBJ1-1; D remains unclear. V lost 5 bases and J 1 base, leaving 11 bases between the germline ends. CDR1 is ENHRY and CDR2 is SYGVKD in the germline V gene. This CDR3 has 14 amino acids. CDR3 region: CAISTPGENTEAFF. For the CDR3, the DNA is TGTGCCATCAGTACCCCGGGCGAGAACACTGAAGCTTTCTTT.

The CDR3 reads CASSQGQGHYGYTF. Here the CDR3 DNA reads TGCGCCAGCAGCCAGGGACAGGGCCACTATGGCTACACCTTC. The chain combines TRBV5-1 with TRBJ1-2; 9 nucleotides match TRBD1. CDR1 and CDR2 (germline): SGHRS, YFSETQ. There are 14 residues in the CDR3. Germline trimming cut 4 bases from V and 3 bases from J; bases unmatched to any gene: 4. Using reference TRBV5-1 and TRBJ1-2 for the parts outside the CDR3, the full variable domain is KAGVTQTPRYLIKTRGQQVTLSCSPISGHRSVSWYQQTPGQGLQFLFEYFSETQRNKGNFPGRFSGRQFSNSRSEMNVSTLELGDSALYLCASSQGQGHYGYTFGSGTRLTVV.

Comments on this clone: The same CDR3 arises from other DNA sequences in this sample as well. The chain links TRBV18 to TRBJ2-5, with D maybe TRBD2 (5 bases). This CDR3 contains 13 residues. Germline loops: CDR1 KGHSH, CDR2 LQKENI. Trimming took off 2 bases at V and 2 bases at J, with 6 bases between the two ends. The CDR3 sequence: CASSPGLQETQYF. DNA for the CDR3: TGTGCCAGCTCACCAGGACTTCAAGAGACCCAGTACTTC.

The V gene is TRBV13, the J gene TRBJ1-1, with D maybe TRBD1 (6 bases). This CDR3 has 12 residues. The germline V gene encodes CDR1 PRHDT and CDR2 FYEKMQ (reference sequence). V gave up 3 bases and J gave up 7 bases, with 9 bases separating them. CDR3 sequence reads: CASSFHRDEAFF. CDR3 bases: TGTGCCAGCAGCTTTCACAGGGATGAAGCTTTCTTT.

The chain is built from TRBV6-1 and TRBJ1-1, with D perhaps TRBD1 (6 bases). Germline lookup yields CDR1 MNHNS and CDR2 SASEGT. The CDR3 runs to 14 residues. V lost 8 bases and J 4 bases, leaving 17 bases between the germline ends. The CDR3 DNA follows: TGTGCCAGCGCCACAGGGTTTGGAGTCACTGAAGCTTTCTTT. The encoded protein is CASATGFGVTEAFF.

The chain carries TRBV6-1 and TRBJ1-1; no clear D gene. The CDR3 contains 14 residues. With 6 bases removed from V and 5 bases from J, the gap between germline ends came to 16 bases. The germline gives CDR1 MNHNS, CDR2 SASEGT. The CDR3 coding sequence is TGTGCCAGCAGCCCCAGAGGGCCTGGGACTGAAGCTTTCTTT. It codes for CASSPRGPGTEAFF.

The genes are TRBV30 and TRBJ1-1; D gene ambiguous. CDR3 length equals 14 residues. The V end was cut by 0 bases, the J end by 4 bases, with 12 bases between. Germline values: CDR1 GTSNPN, CDR2 SVGIG (reference sequence). The CDR3 region is CAWSVTVSGTEAFF. CDR3 bases: TGTGCCTGGAGTGTCACGGTCTCGGGCACTGAAGCTTTCTTT.

This rearrangement joins TRBV18 to TRBJ2-7; D is perhaps TRBD1 (6 bases). V lost 5 bases, J lost 5 bases, and 22 bases lay in between. In germline, CDR1 is KGHSH, CDR2 LQKENI. The CDR3 is 16 residues long. This CDR3 is CASSTEDMGAKHEQYF. CDR3 DNA sequence: TGTGCCAGCTCAACAGAGGACATGGGGGCTAAGCACGAGCAGTACTTC.

V is TRBV7-2 and J is TRBJ2-2; D possibly corresponds to TRBD2 (5 bases). V lost 2 bases and J 2 bases, leaving 18 bases between the germline ends. CDR3 length: 18 amino acids. Germline V gene data show CDR1 as SGHTA and CDR2 as FQGNSA. CDR3 nucleotide sequence: TGTGCCAGCAGCTTACCAGGATTCCTAGCATTTAACACCGGGGAGCTGTTTTTT. As protein: CASSLPGFLAFNTGELFF.

This chain links TRBV11-2 with TRBJ1-2; D is perhaps TRBD1 (5 bases). Germline values: CDR1 SGHAT, CDR2 FQNNGV. V lost 0 bases and J lost 8, with 16 bases in between. The CDR3 length is 15 residues. As DNA, the CDR3 is TGTGCCAGCAGCTTAGATATAGGCAGGGCTGGAGGCTACACCTTC. This translates into CASSLDIGRAGGYTF. The full variable domain, rest sourced from reference TRBV11-2 and TRBJ1-2, is EAGVAQSPRYKIIEKRQSVAFWCNPISGHATLYWYQQILGQGPKLLIQFQNNGVVDDSQLPKDRFSAERLKGVDSTLKIQPAKLEDSAVYLCASSLDIGRAGGYTFGSGTRLTVV.

This clone has a single count. The rearrangement joins TRBV15 to TRBJ2-2, with D possibly matching TRBD1 (5 bases). The germline CDR1 and CDR2 sequences are LNHNV and YYDKDF (reference sequence). The length of the CDR3 is 16 residues. With 1 base removed from V and 1 base from J, the gap between germline ends came to 10 bases. The CDR3 is CATSRALGQNTGELFF. In DNA form, the CDR3 reads TGTGCCACCAGCAGAGCCCTGGGGCAGAACACCGGGGAGCTGTTTTTT.

The chain recombines TRBV4-1 with TRBJ2-2; perhaps D is TRBD1 or TRBD2 (5 bases each). The V end was cut by 1 base, the J end by 6 bases, with 6 bases between. The CDR3 has 13 residues. The germline V gene encodes CDR1 MGHRA and CDR2 YSYEKL. This CDR3 reads CASSQVGAGELFF. The CDR3 nucleotides are TGCGCCAGCAGCCAAGTGGGGGCCGGGGAGCTGTTTTTT.

The V gene is TRBV6-1, the J gene TRBJ1-5, with TRBD1 matching 9 bases. This CDR3 is 14 amino acids long. CDR1 MNHNS and CDR2 SASEGT come from the germline V gene. After removal of 6 bases from V and 1 base from J, the junction contained 1 base not matched to a gene. The CDR3 loop reads CASRDRGSNQPQHF. The CDR3 DNA is TGTGCCAGCAGGGACAGGGGAAGCAATCAGCCCCAGCATTTT.

The chain couples TRBV28 to TRBJ2-7; D is perhaps TRBD2 (7 bases). CDR1 is MDHEN, CDR2 SYDVKM, per germline. Trimming shortened V by 1 base and J by 4 bases, and 14 bases separated the two germline ends. The CDR3 totals 15 residues. CDR3 nucleotide sequence: TGTGCCAGCAGTTTATATGGGGGGGCGAGGTACGAGCAGTACTTC. It translates to CASSLYGGARYEQYF.

This chain joins TRBV6-5 and TRBJ1-1; D is ambiguous. Germline V CDR1 and CDR2: MNHEY, SVGAGI. The CDR3 covers 12 residues. V lost 7 bases to trimming and J lost 4 bases, with 10 bases between them. The CDR3 reads CASKSGPTEAFF. CDR3 nucleotide sequence: TGTGCCAGCAAATCCGGGCCCACTGAAGCTTTCTTT.

The gene calls are TRBV29-1 and TRBJ2-5, with TRBD1 matching over 9 bases. The V segment lost 4 bases and the J segment 4 bases; nucleotides outside the gene matches: 10. Germline V gene sequence: CDR1 SQVTM, CDR2 ANQGSEA. The CDR3 spans 15 residues. CDR3 in amino acids: CSVGGQGSFGETQYF. CDR3 bases: TGCAGCGTTGGGGGACAGGGATCCTTTGGAGAGACCCAGTACTTC.

The J gene is TRBJ2-1, the V gene TRBV7-2; the match to TRBD1 covers 7 bases. The germline V gene has CDR1 SGHTA and CDR2 FQGNSA. The V segment lost 4 bases and the J segment 4 bases; nucleotides outside the gene matches: 16. This CDR3 comprises 18 residues. The CDR3 reads CASSSIRGSDSSYNEQFF. The CDR3 bases are TGTGCCAGCAGCTCGATCAGGGGGTCCGATTCGTCGTACAATGAGCAGTTCTTC.

The sample holds one count of this clone. DNA of the CDR3: TGTGCCAGTAGTATTATTAGCCAGACCACCGGGGAGCTGTTTTTT. The encoded protein is CASSIISQTTGELFF. The chain combines TRBV19 with TRBJ2-2; D is uncertain. This CDR3 is built from 15 residues. CDR1 is LNHDA and CDR2 is SQIVND in the germline V gene (reference sequence). Trimming took 3 bases from V and 4 from J, leaving 12 bases between them.

The J gene is TRBJ2-7, the V gene TRBV29-1, with D possibly matching TRBD1 (5 bases). The CDR3 has 13 residues. V shed 5 bases and J shed 4 bases, with 15 bases lying between them. In germline, CDR1 is SQVTM, CDR2 ANQGSEA. For the CDR3, the DNA is TGCAGCGTTCAGGCAGGGTGGTCTTACGAGCAGTACTTC. It yields the protein CSVQAGWSYEQYF.

This chain links TRBV19 with TRBJ2-7, with 16 bases matching TRBD2. Trimming removed 6 bases from V and 5 bases from J; junction bases left unmatched: 10. In germline, CDR1 is LNHDA, CDR2 SQIVND (reference sequence). This CDR3 comprises 17 residues. The CDR3, as DNA: TGTGCCAGTAGCGCCTACCGGGGACTAGCGGGAGGGAACGAGCAGTACTTC. Amino acids: CASSAYRGLAGGNEQYF. The complete variable domain, with remaining parts taken from reference TRBV19 and TRBJ2-7, reads DGGITQSPKYLFRKEGQNVTLSCEQNLNHDAMYWYRQDPGQGLRLIYYSQIVNDFQKGDIAEGYSVSREKKESFPLTVTSAQKNPTAFYLCASSAYRGLAGGNEQYFGPGTRLTVT.

V and J are TRBV7-2 and TRBJ1-3; D is uncertain. The CDR3 is made up of 15 amino acids. V was clipped by 1 base and J by 0 bases, with 7 bases between them. CDR1 and CDR2 (germline): SGHTA, FQGNSA. CDR3 nucleotide sequence: TGTGCCAGCAGCTTAGGCAAGTACTCTGGAAACACCATATATTTT. It yields the protein CASSLGKYSGNTIYF.

V and J are TRBV15 and TRBJ2-7, with D uncertain. The length of the CDR3 is 12 residues. In germline, CDR1 is LNHNV, CDR2 YYDKDF (reference sequence). V was trimmed by 0 bases and J by 6 bases, leaving 6 bases between them. The CDR3 region has the DNA TGTGCCACCAGCAGAGACCTTACCGAGCAGTACTTC. Encoded protein: CATSRDLTEQYF. The full variable domain, with the rest looked up from reference TRBV15 and TRBJ2-7, is DAMVIQNPRYQVTQFGKPVTLSCSQTLNHNVMYWYQQKSSQAPKLLFHYYDKDFNNEADTPDNFQSRRPNTSFCFLDIRSPGLGDTAMYLCATSRDLTEQYFGPGTRLTVT.

This clone was observed once. The rearrangement joins TRBV7-2 to TRBJ1-4; 8 bases map to TRBD1. Trimming took 1 base from V and 5 from J; bases not matched to a gene: 0. CDR3 length: 14 residues. In germline, CDR1 is SGHTA, CDR2 FQGNSA. Here the CDR3 DNA reads TGTGCCAGCAGCTTAGGGGACAGGAATGAAAAACTGTTTTTT. Protein product: CASSLGDRNEKLFF.

The count of this clone is one. The V and J genes are TRBV23-1 and TRBJ2-7, with D hard to call. TRBV23-1 qualifies as an ORF whose function is uncertain. Trimming removed 3 bases at V and 0 bases at J, with 12 bases between. The CDR3 runs to 15 residues. CDR3 in amino acids: CASSQDLHSSYEQYF. Here the CDR3 DNA reads TGCGCCAGCAGTCAGGACCTCCATAGCTCCTACGAGCAGTACTTC.